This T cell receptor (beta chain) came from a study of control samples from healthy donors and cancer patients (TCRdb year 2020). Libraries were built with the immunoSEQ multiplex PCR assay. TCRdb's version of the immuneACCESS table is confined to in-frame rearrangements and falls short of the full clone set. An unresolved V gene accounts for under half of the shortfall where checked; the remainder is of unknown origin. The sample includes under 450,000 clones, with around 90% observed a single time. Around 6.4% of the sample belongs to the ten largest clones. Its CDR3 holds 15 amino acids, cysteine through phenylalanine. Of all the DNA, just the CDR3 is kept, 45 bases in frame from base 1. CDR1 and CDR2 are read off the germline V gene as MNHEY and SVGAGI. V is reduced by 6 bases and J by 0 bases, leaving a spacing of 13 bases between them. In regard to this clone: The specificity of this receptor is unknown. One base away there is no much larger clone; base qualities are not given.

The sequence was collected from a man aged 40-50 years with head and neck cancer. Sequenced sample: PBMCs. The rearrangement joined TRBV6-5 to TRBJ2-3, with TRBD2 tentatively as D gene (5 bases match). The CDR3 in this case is CASRRAALSTDTQYF. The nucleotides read TGTGCCAGCAGAAGAGCGGCCTTGAGCACAGATACGCAGTATTTT.